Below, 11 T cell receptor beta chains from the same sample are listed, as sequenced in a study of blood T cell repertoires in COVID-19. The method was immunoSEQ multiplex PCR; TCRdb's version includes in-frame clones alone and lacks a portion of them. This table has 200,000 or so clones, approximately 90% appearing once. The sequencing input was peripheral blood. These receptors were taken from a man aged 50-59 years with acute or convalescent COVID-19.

CDR3 sequence: CAISESMGREAYGYTF. Here the CDR3 DNA reads TGTGCCATCAGTGAGTCAATGGGGAGGGAGGCCTATGGCTACACCTTC. The chain has TRBV10-3 and TRBJ1-2; no clear D. Germline CDR1 and CDR2: ENHRY and SYGVKD. The CDR3 contains 16 residues. Trimming left V 0 bases short and J 4 bases short, with 15 bases between.

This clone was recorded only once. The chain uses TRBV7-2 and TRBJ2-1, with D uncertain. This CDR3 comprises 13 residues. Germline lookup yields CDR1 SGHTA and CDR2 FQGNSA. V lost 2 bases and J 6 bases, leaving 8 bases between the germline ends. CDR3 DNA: TGTGCCAGCAGCTTATCCCCAGTCAATGAGCAGTTCTTC. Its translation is CASSLSPVNEQFF.

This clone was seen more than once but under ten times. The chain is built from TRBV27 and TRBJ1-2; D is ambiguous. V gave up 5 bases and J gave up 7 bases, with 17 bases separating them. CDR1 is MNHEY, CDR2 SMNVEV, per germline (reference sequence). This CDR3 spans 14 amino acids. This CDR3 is CASSPRRRASGYTF. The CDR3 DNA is TGTGCCAGCAGTCCTCGTAGGAGGGCGAGTGGCTACACCTTC.

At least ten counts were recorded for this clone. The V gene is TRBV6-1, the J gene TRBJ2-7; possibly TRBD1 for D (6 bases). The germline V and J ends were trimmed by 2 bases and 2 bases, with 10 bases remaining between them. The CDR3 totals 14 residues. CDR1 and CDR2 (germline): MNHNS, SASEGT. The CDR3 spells CASSEITGTYEQYF. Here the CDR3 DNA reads TGTGCCAGCAGTGAAATCACAGGGACCTACGAGCAGTACTTC.

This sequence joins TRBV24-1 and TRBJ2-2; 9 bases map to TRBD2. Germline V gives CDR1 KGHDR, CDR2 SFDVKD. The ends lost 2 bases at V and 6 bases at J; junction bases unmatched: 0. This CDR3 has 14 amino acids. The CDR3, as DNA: TGTGCCACCAGTGATTGGACTAGCGCCGGGGAGCTGTTTTTT. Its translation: CATSDWTSAGELFF.

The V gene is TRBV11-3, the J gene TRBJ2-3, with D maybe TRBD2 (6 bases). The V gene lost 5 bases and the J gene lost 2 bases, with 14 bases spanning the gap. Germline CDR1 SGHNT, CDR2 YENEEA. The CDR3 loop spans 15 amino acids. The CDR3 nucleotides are TGTGCCAGCAGCGTTGGGGGGTCGAACACAGATACGCAGTATTTT. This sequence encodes CASSVGGSNTDTQYF.

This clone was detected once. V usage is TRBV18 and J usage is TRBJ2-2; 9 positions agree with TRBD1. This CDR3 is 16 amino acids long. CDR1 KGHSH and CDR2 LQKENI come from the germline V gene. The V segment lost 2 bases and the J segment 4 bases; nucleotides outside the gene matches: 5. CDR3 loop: CASSPTGTGFTGELFF. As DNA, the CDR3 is TGTGCCAGCTCACCAACCGGGACAGGGTTCACCGGGGAGCTGTTTTTT.

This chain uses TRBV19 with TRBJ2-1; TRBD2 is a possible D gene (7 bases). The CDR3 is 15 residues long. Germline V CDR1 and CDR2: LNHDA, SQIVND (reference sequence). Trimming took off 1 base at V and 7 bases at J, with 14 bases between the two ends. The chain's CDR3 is CASSIGGGPANEQFF. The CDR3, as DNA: TGTGCCAGTAGTATAGGGGGGGGCCCGGCAAATGAGCAGTTCTTC.

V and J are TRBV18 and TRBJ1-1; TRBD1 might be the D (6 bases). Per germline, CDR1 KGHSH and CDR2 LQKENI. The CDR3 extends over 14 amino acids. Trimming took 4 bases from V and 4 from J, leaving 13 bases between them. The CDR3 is CASSQRDTFTEAFF. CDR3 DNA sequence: TGTGCCAGCTCACAGCGGGACACGTTCACTGAAGCTTTCTTT.

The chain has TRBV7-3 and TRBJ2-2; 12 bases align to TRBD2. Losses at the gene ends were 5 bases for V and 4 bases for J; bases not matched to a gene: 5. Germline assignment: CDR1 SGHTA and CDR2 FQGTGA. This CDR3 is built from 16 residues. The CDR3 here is CASSRTSGGLTGELFF. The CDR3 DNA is TGTGCCAGCAGCCGCACTAGCGGGGGGCTCACCGGGGAGCTGTTTTTT.

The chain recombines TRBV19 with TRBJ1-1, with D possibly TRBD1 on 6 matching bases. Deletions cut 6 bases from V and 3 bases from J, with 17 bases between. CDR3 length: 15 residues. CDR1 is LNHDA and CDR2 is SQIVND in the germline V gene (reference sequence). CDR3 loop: CASSRQDPGHTEAFF. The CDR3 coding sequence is TGTGCCAGTAGCCGACAGGACCCGGGGCACACTGAAGCTTTCTTT.